The present entry profiles one T cell receptor beta chain with its context. V dropped 2 bases and J dropped 3 bases, with 7 bases sitting between them. This CDR3 contains 13 residues. Germline V lookup: CDR1 LNHDA, CDR2 SQIVND (reference sequence). The sample's treatment: roughly 19 received Ad26.COV2.S at low or high dose, single or two shots; 5 received placebo; per-sample allocation not given. The samples date from day 63 after the first vaccine or placebo injection. This Boston cohort included adults aged 18-55 years. Built on an Ad26 vector, the vaccine expressed Wuhan-strain SARS-CoV-2 spike. Clones were sequenced by immunoSEQ multiplex PCR, and TCRdb holds only the in-frame ones, with some missing. The table has some 300,000 clones, about 85% seen once; the top ten hold around 2.2%. The data were taken from a study of Ad26.COV2.S vaccination and SARS-CoV-2 variants.

The specimen was peripheral blood, collected in a trial of Ad26.COV2.S vaccine versus placebo. The sequence came from a person between 18 and 65 years old who received the Ad26.COV2.S COVID-19 vaccine or a placebo. The V and J genes are TRBV19 and TRBJ2-5, with D unresolved. The DNA of the CDR3 is TGTGCCAGTAGTATATTTGAGGAAGAGACCCAGTACTTC. Amino acids: CASSIFEEETQYF.